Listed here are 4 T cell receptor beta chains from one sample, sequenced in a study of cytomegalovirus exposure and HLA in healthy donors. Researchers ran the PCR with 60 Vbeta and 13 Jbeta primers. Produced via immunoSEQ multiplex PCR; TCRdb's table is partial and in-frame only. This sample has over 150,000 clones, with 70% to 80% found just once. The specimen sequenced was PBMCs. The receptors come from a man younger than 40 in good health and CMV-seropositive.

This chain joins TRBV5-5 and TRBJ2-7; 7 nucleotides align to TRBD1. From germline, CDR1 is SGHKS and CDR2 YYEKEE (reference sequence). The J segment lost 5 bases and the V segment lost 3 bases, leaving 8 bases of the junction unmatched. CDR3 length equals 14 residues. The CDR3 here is CASSSTGLVDEQYF. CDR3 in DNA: TGTGCCAGCAGCTCGACAGGGCTCGTCGACGAGCAGTACTTC.

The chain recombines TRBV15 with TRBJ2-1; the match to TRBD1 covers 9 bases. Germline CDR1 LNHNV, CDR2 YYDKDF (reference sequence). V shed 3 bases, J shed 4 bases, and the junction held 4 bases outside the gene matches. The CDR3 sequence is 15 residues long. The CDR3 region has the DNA TGTGCCACCAGCAGGGGGGGACAGGGTTACAATGAGCAGTTCTTC. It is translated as CATSRGGQGYNEQFF.

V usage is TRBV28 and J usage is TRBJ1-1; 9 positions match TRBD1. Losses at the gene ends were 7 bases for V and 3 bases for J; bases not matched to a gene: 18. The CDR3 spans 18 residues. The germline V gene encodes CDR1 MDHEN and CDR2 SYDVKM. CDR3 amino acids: CASMGQGRGGQRYTEAFF. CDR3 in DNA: TGTGCCAGCATGGGACAGGGAAGAGGAGGGCAGAGGTACACTGAAGCTTTCTTT.

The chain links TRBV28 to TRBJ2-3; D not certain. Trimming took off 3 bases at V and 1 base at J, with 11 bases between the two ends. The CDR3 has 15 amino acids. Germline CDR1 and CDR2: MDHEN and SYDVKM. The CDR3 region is CASSLNGGGTDTQYF. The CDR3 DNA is TGTGCCAGCAGTTTGAACGGCGGAGGCACAGATACGCAGTATTTT.